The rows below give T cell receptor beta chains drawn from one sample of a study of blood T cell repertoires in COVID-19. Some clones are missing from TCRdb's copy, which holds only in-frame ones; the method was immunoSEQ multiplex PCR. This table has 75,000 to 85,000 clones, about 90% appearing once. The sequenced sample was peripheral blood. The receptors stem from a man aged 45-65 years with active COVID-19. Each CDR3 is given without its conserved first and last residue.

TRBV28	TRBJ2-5	ASSLSGTQETQY
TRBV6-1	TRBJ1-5	ASSGGGGRTVYQPQH
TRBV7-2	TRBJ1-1	ASSLLGAMNTEAF
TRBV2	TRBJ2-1	ASSEPGEGGGSYNEQF
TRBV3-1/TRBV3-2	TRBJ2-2	ASSQERLAWTGELF
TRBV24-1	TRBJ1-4	ATSDPPGEKLF
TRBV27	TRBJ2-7	ASSPLLAIKDHEQY
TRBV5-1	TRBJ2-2	ASSFVTGGPGELF
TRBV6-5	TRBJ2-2	ASSYSRTENTGELF
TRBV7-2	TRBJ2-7	ASSPGARAGEQY
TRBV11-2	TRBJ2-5	ASRPTGANYQETQY
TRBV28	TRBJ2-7	ASLAGTSYEQY
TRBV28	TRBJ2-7	ASTLTGGQGTYEQY
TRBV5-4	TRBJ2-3	ASSSTTGGDTQY
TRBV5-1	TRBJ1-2	ASRGQPGMDGYT
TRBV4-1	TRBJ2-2	ASSQTPRLAGKDGELF
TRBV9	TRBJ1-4	ASSVGIQGAGEKLF
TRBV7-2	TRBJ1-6	ASSLTTGESSPLH
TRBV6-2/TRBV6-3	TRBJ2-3	ASSTSRDYLSTDTQY
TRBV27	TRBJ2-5	ASGPDRGETQY
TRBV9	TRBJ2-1	ASSVAKGIYNEQF